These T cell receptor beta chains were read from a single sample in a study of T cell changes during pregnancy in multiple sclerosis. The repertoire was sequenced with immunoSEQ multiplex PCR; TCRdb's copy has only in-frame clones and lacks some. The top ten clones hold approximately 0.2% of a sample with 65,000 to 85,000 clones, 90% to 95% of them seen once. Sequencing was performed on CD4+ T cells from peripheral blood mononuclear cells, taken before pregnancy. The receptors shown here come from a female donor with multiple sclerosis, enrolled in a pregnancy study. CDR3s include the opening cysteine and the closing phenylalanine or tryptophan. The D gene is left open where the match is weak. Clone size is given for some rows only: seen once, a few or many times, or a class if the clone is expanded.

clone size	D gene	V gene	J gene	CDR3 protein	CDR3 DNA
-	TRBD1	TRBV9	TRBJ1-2	CASSTSGTGGGYTF	TGTGCCAGCAGCACGTCCGGGACAGGGGGTGGCTACACCTTC
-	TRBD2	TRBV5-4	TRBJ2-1	CASSSPGLARNEQFF	TGTGCCAGCAGTTCTCCGGGACTAGCTCGCAATGAGCAGTTCTTC
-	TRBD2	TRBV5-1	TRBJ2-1	CASSFLGLAGGIYNEQFF	TGCGCCAGCAGCTTTTTGGGACTAGCGGGGGGGATCTACAATGAGCAGTTCTTC
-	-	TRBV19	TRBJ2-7	CASSPNRYEQYF	TGTGCCAGTAGTCCAAACAGGTACGAGCAGTACTTC
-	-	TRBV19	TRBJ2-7	CASSIGGTDLYEQYF	TGTGCCAGTAGTATTGGGGGGACGGATTTATACGAGCAGTACTTC
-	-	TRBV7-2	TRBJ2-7	CASSLGRDEQYF	TGTGCCAGCAGCTTAGGTAGAGACGAGCAGTACTTC
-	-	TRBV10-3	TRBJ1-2	CAIKRTKLDYGYTF	TGTGCCATCAAAAGGACCAAACTAGACTATGGCTACACCTTC
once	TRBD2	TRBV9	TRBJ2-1	CASSSTGLAVYNEQFF	TGTGCCAGCAGCTCAACCGGACTAGCGGTATACAATGAGCAGTTCTTC
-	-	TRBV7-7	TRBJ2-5	CASSLGRLYQETQYF	TGTGCCAGCAGCTTAGGGCGGCTATACCAAGAGACCCAGTACTTC
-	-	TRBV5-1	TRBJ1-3	CASSLANTGVDTIYF	TGCGCCAGCAGCTTGGCCAACACCGGGGTAGACACCATATATTTT
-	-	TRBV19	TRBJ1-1	CASSITPSTEAFF	TGTGCCAGTAGTATAACCCCGAGCACTGAAGCTTTCTTT
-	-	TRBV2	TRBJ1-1	CASRADSPTEAFF	TGTGCCAGCAGAGCTGACAGTCCCACTGAAGCTTTCTTT
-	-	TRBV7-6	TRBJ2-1	CASSTIGRRDEQFF	TGTGCCAGCAGCACAATCGGACGGAGGGATGAGCAGTTCTTC
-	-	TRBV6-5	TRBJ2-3	CASSLLEGSTDTQYF	TGTGCCAGCAGCCTTCTGGAGGGAAGCACAGATACGCAGTATTTT
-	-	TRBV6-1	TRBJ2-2	CASSPSNTGELFF	TGTGCCAGCAGCCCCTCGAACACCGGGGAGCTGTTTTTT
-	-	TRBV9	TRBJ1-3	CASSVFRDKATGNTIYF	TGTGCCAGCAGCGTGTTCCGAGACAAGGCCACTGGAAACACCATATATTTT